This T cell receptor beta chain was sequenced during a study of CD8 T cells in Susac syndrome. Reverse transcription of roughly 0.5 to 1 ug RNA used random hexamers. An immunoSEQ multiplex PCR amplified TCR beta CDR3 over 54 Vbeta and 13 Jbeta. TCRdb processed the immunoSEQ multiplex PCR reads anew with MiXCR; each CDR3 protein has one entry. Of around 280,000 distinct CDR3 sequences in the sample, roughly 84% were seen once. Sequencing of TCR beta was performed on blood CD8+ T cells and on blood CD4+ T cells. TEMRA cells were enriched by FACS, and CD4+ and CD8+ T cells were negatively isolated. This CDR3 is built from 15 residues. V lost 1 base and J 6 bases, leaving 13 bases between the germline ends. Germline CDR1 and CDR2: MDHEN and SYDVKM.

The chain joins TRBV28 to TRBJ1-5; D possibly corresponds to TRBD1 (6 bases). This receptor was taken from a human donor with multiple sclerosis. Sequences were obtained from CD8+ T cells from PBMCs. CDR3 coding DNA: TGTGCCAGCAGTTTATTTGGGGGCCCCCCTCAGCCCCAGCATTTT. It encodes CASSLFGGPPQPQHF.